This is a list of T cell receptor beta chains from one sample in a study of beta chain features in type 1 diabetes. Sequencing used immunoSEQ multiplex PCR; TCRdb keeps in-frame clones, though not all of them. The sample includes fewer than 250,000 clones, over 9.5% of them seen just once. Material for sequencing was naive CD4+ T cells from blood. These receptors were collected from a woman aged 18-35 years in good health. The CDR3 runs from the conserved cysteine through the conserved F or W. The D gene is left open where the match is weak. Size values are once, few and many counts, or a class for expanded clones, and some rows have none.

D: -
J: TRBJ1-2
V: TRBV15
size: few
DNA: -
CDR3: CATSRVTGRSAPGGYTF

D: TRBD1
J: TRBJ2-4
V: TRBV6-1
size: few
DNA: TGTGCCAGCAGCCGTAGGGACAGGGAGACGAACATTCAGTACTTC
CDR3: CASSRRDRETNIQYF

D: -
J: TRBJ2-1
V: TRBV18
size: -
DNA: TGTGCCAGCTCACCGCCCTCCGGAGCGGAATATAATGAGCAGTTCTTC
CDR3: CASSPPSGAEYNEQFF

D: -
J: TRBJ2-1
V: TRBV18
size: few
DNA: TGTGCCAGCTCACCAGCTAGTAGCGGTGACAATGAGCAGTTCTTC
CDR3: CASSPASSGDNEQFF

D: TRBD2
J: TRBJ2-7
V: TRBV9
size: -
DNA: TGTGCCAGCTCCATTACCGGGACTAGCGTCGAGCAGTACTTC
CDR3: CASSITGTSVEQYF

D: TRBD1
J: TRBJ2-5
V: TRBV11-2
size: few
DNA: TGTGCCACCGGGACAGGGGTCCGGGAGACCCAGTACTTC
CDR3: CATGTGVRETQYF

D: TRBD1
J: TRBJ1-6
V: TRBV2
size: -
DNA: TGTGCCAGCATGGTGGGGACAGGGGTTGGTTCACCCCTCCACTTT
CDR3: CASMVGTGVGSPLHF

D: TRBD2
J: TRBJ2-2
V: TRBV19
size: -
DNA: TGTGCCAGTTCTAGCGGGAGAGGGACCGGGGAGCTGTTTTTT
CDR3: CASSSGRGTGELFF

D: -
J: TRBJ1-1
V: TRBV4-1
size: -
DNA: TGCGCCAGCAGTCCGGCACAGGCTAACACTGAAGCTTTCTTT
CDR3: CASSPAQANTEAFF

D: TRBD2
J: TRBJ2-1
V: TRBV7-9
size: few
DNA: TGTGCCAGCAGTCAGCGGGACTCCTACAATGAGCAGTTCTTC
CDR3: CASSQRDSYNEQFF

D: TRBD1
J: TRBJ2-7
V: TRBV4-2
size: few
DNA: TGTGCCAGCAGCCAAGGAGCCCACAGGGGTGCTTACGAGCAGTACTTC
CDR3: CASSQGAHRGAYEQYF

D: TRBD2
J: TRBJ2-3
V: TRBV10-3
size: few
DNA: TGTGCCTCGCGGAGCGGGGCTAGCACAGATACGCAGTATTTT
CDR3: CASRSGASTDTQYF

D: -
J: TRBJ1-5
V: TRBV18
size: few
DNA: TGTGCCAGCTCGACGGGAGATAGCAATCAGCCCCAGCATTTT
CDR3: CASSTGDSNQPQHF

D: -
J: TRBJ1-4
V: TRBV18
size: -
DNA: TGTGCCAGCTCACCCACGGGGTCTAATGAAAAACTGTTTTTT
CDR3: CASSPTGSNEKLFF

D: -
J: TRBJ2-7
V: TRBV12-5
size: few
DNA: TGTGCTAGTGGTTTGGTACGTCGACTAAGAGTAATCGAGCAGTACTTC
CDR3: CASGLVRRLRVIEQYF

D: TRBD1
J: TRBJ1-5
V: TRBV27
size: few
DNA: TGTGCCAGCAGTTTACAGGGGGGACCAGGTCAGCCCCAGCATTTT
CDR3: CASSLQGGPGQPQHF

D: TRBD1
J: TRBJ2-5
V: TRBV7-9
size: few
DNA: TGTGCCAGCAGCTACCGGACAGGGCAAGAGACCCAGTACTTC
CDR3: CASSYRTGQETQYF

D: -
J: TRBJ2-5
V: TRBV7-9
size: -
DNA: TGTGCCAGCAGCTTAGGGGGAGAAGAGACCCAGTACTTC
CDR3: CASSLGGEETQYF

D: -
J: TRBJ1-1
V: TRBV28
size: -
DNA: TGTGCCAGCAGTATCGGGGGGAGGACTGAAGCTTTCTTT
CDR3: CASSIGGRTEAFF

D: TRBD1
J: TRBJ2-7
V: TRBV18
size: once
DNA: TGTGCCAGCTCACCACCGAACAGGGGGTCGTACGAGCAGTACTTC
CDR3: CASSPPNRGSYEQYF

D: TRBD2
J: TRBJ2-1
V: TRBV30
size: few
DNA: TGTGCCTGGACCCTGGGCGGGAGCTACAATGAGCAGTTCTTC
CDR3: CAWTLGGSYNEQFF

D: -
J: TRBJ1-1
V: TRBV6-4
size: few
DNA: TGTGCCAGCAGTGTCCAATTGAACACTGAAGCTTTCTTT
CDR3: CASSVQLNTEAFF

D: -
J: TRBJ1-1
V: TRBV13
size: -
DNA: TGTGCCAGCAGCTTGGGAGGAGGGTCGAACACTGAAGCTTTCTTT
CDR3: CASSLGGGSNTEAFF

D: -
J: TRBJ2-1
V: TRBV19
size: few
DNA: TGTGCCAGTAGTCAGGGACAAATCCTAAGCAATGAGCAGTTCTTC
CDR3: CASSQGQILSNEQFF

D: TRBD1
J: TRBJ2-7
V: TRBV6-5
size: few
DNA: TGTGCCAGCAGTCACGGGGGACAGGGCCACGAGCAGTACTTC
CDR3: CASSHGGQGHEQYF

D: TRBD1
J: TRBJ1-6
V: TRBV25-1
size: few
DNA: TGTGCCAGCAGTGTACAGGGGGCTAGCTCACCCCTCCACTTT
CDR3: CASSVQGASSPLHF

D: -
J: TRBJ2-7
V: TRBV30
size: few
DNA: TGTGCCTGGACCACTGAGGGACTTATTCGCTCCTACGAGCAGTACTTC
CDR3: CAWTTEGLIRSYEQYF

D: -
J: TRBJ2-7
V: TRBV5-1
size: -
DNA: TGCGCCAGCAGCAGGGGGTTTTCCTACGAGCAGTACTTC
CDR3: CASSRGFSYEQYF

D: TRBD2
J: TRBJ2-5
V: TRBV29-1
size: -
DNA: TGCAGCGTGACCCCGGGACTAGCAGTCCAAGAGACCCAGTACTTC
CDR3: CSVTPGLAVQETQYF

D: -
J: TRBJ2-3
V: TRBV28
size: -
DNA: TGTGCCAGCAGTGCCCACAGGGATTTTAAAGGGTATACGCAGTATTTT
CDR3: CASSAHRDFKGYTQYF

D: -
J: TRBJ1-1
V: TRBV6-6
size: -
DNA: TGTGCCAGCAGTCGGTCGGGGGAAAACACTGAAGCTTTCTTT
CDR3: CASSRSGENTEAFF

D: -
J: TRBJ1-3
V: TRBV29-1
size: -
DNA: TGCAGCGTTGCAGTGTCATCTGGAAACACCATATATTTT
CDR3: CSVAVSSGNTIYF

D: -
J: TRBJ1-1
V: TRBV6-5
size: -
DNA: TGTGCCAGCAGTCTGAGCCGTTCGGAAGCTTTCTTT
CDR3: CASSLSRSEAFF

D: TRBD1
J: TRBJ2-2
V: TRBV19
size: -
DNA: TGTGCCACTCGGAGGACAGGGGCCGGGGAGCTGTTTTTT
CDR3: CATRRTGAGELFF

D: TRBD2
J: TRBJ2-3
V: TRBV6-5
size: few
DNA: TGTGCCAGCAGTTCGGGACTAGCGGTAACAGATACGCAGTATTTT
CDR3: CASSSGLAVTDTQYF